One sample yielded the 25 T cell receptor beta chains listed below, sequenced in a study of T cells after yellow fever vaccination. TCRdb fed the 5' RACE reads into MiXCR, producing one record per CDR3 protein. The sample lists roughly 400,000 distinct CDR3 sequences; under 20% were seen once. The sequenced sample was PBMCs, obtained before the yellow fever booster vaccination. Receptors were obtained from a man aged 18 to 29 who received the YFV17D yellow fever vaccine.

This clonotype was counted only a few times. This rearrangement joins TRBV20-1 to TRBJ1-4; D is perhaps TRBD1 (5 bases). Trimming stripped 0 bases from V and 6 bases from J, with 11 bases between. The CDR3 consists of 14 residues. Germline V lookup: CDR1 DFQATT, CDR2 SNEGSKA (reference sequence). The CDR3 nucleotides read TGCAGTGCTAGAGATCCTGGCAGGGATGAAAAACTGTTTTTT. Protein product: CSARDPGRDEKLFF.

This clonotype was counted a few times. V gene TRBV7-2 combines with J gene TRBJ2-1, with D hard to call. CDR1 and CDR2 (germline): SGHTA, FQGNSA. This CDR3 is built from 12 residues. Trimming took off 1 base at V and 10 bases at J, with 8 bases between the two ends. CDR3 region: CASSLVGIEQFF. The CDR3 region has the DNA TGTGCCAGCAGCTTAGTGGGGATAGAGCAGTTCTTC.

The genes are TRBV20-1 and TRBJ1-2; no clear D gene. This CDR3 region has 13 residues. V was shortened by 4 bases and J by 5 bases, with 14 bases between the two germline ends. From germline, CDR1 is DFQATT and CDR2 SNEGSKA (reference sequence). The CDR3 nucleotides read TGCAGTGCTACGTCCGGCCCTGGGTATGGCTACACCTTC. It is translated as CSATSGPGYGYTF.

In its sample, this clonotype was seen a few times. As DNA, the CDR3 is TGTGCCAGCAGTGACCCTGCTCGGGGAAAATACGAGCAGTACTTC. Translated: CASSDPARGKYEQYF. The V call is TRBV6-5, the J call TRBJ2-7, with a tentative D call TRBD2 (5 bases). CDR1 and CDR2 (germline): MNHEY, SVGAGI. CDR3 length: 15 amino acids. V lost 5 bases, J lost 4 bases, and 18 bases lay in between.

The chain couples TRBV11-2 to TRBJ2-3, with TRBD2 identical over 10 bases. Germline V gene sequence: CDR1 SGHAT, CDR2 FQNNGV. V shed 6 bases and J 1 base; nucleotides not matched to a gene: 10. This CDR3 has 17 residues. The CDR3 sequence: CASRPVAGGRGTDTQYF. CDR3 bases: TGTGCCAGCAGGCCGGTAGCGGGGGGCCGGGGCACAGATACGCAGTATTTT.

The rearrangement uses TRBV2 and TRBJ2-4; no clear D. This CDR3 comprises 14 residues. V lost 2 bases, J lost 3 bases, and 8 bases lay in between. In germline, CDR1 is SNHLY, CDR2 FYNNEI. Here the CDR3 DNA reads TGTGCCAGCAGTGAATTTGAGGTCAAAAACATTCAGTACTTC. As protein: CASSEFEVKNIQYF.

This chain connects TRBV4-3 to TRBJ1-3; 7 bases are shared with TRBD1. From germline, CDR1 is LGHNA and CDR2 YSLEER. J was trimmed by 2 bases and V by 0 bases; bases with no gene match: 4. The CDR3 sequence is 16 residues long. The CDR3 nucleotides read TGCGCCAGCAGCCAAGATGCCCAGGGGGCTGGAAACACCATATATTTT. This encodes CASSQDAQGAGNTIYF.

This chain uses TRBV29-1 with TRBJ1-5; TRBD1 might be the D (5 bases). CDR1 and CDR2 from the germline V gene are SQVTM and ANQGSEA. The CDR3 covers 14 residues. Deletions cut 5 bases from V and 2 bases from J, with 13 bases between. The CDR3 DNA reads TGCAGCGTTCGATCGGACAATGGCAATCAGCCCCAGCATTTT. Residues: CSVRSDNGNQPQHF.

This clonotype was observed a handful of times. V and J are TRBV12-3 or TRBV12-4 and TRBJ2-3; 7 positions agree with TRBD1. CDR3 size: 15 residues. V dropped 7 bases and J dropped 2; count of bases not matched to a gene: 9. The CDR3 bases are TGTGCCAGCACCCGGACAGGATGGGTCACAGATACGCAGTATTTT. Protein sequence: CASTRTGWVTDTQYF.

The chain combines TRBV20-1 with TRBJ2-7; 12 nucleotides match TRBD2. J was trimmed by 7 bases and V by 0 bases; bases with no gene match: 7. CDR1 and CDR2 (germline): DFQATT, SNEGSKA (reference sequence). The CDR3 has 15 residues. The CDR3: CSARDKRGTSGEQYF. The CDR3 DNA reads TGCAGTGCTAGAGATAAGAGGGGGACTAGCGGGGAGCAGTACTTC.

This clonotype was observed a few times. CDR3 residues: CASRGLATDTQYF. In nucleotides, the CDR3 is TGTGCCAGCAGAGGACTAGCCACAGATACGCAGTATTTT. J is TRBJ2-3 and V is TRBV7-2; 8 bases line up with TRBD2. This CDR3 region has 13 residues. CDR1 is SGHTA, CDR2 FQGNSA, per germline. V was clipped by 6 bases and J by 2 bases; unmatched bases: 1.

The gene calls are TRBV2 and TRBJ1-6; D is undetermined. V was pared by 4 bases and J by 7 bases, with 14 bases between. CDR3 length equals 15 residues. Looked up from germline, CDR1 is SNHLY and CDR2 is FYNNEI. CDR3 region: CASSVDQARNSPLHF. DNA of the CDR3: TGTGCCAGCAGTGTGGACCAAGCAAGAAATTCACCCCTCCACTTT.

V usage is TRBV4-2 and J usage is TRBJ2-3; 11 bases are a match to TRBD2. The CDR3 is 17 residues long. In germline, CDR1 is LGHNA, CDR2 YNFKEQ. The junction had 6 bases not matched to a gene; V was cut back by 2 bases and J by 2 bases. CDR3 sequence (DNA): TGTGCCAGCAGCCAACGGTCTAGCGGGGGGTCCACAGATACGCAGTATTTT. It yields the protein CASSQRSSGGSTDTQYF.

The chain employs TRBV4-3 and TRBJ1-2, with 7 bases fitting TRBD1. V lost 4 bases, J lost 4 bases, and 9 bases stayed unmatched. The germline CDR1 and CDR2 sequences are LGHNA and YSLEER. This CDR3 is built from 15 residues. CDR3 nucleotide sequence: TGCGCCAGCAGCCCCAGGGGGGGAACTGGCTATGGCTACACCTTC. Translated: CASSPRGGTGYGYTF.

V usage is TRBV9 and J usage is TRBJ1-2, with 7 positions matching TRBD1. The V segment lost 0 bases and the J segment 6 bases; nucleotides outside the gene matches: 5. CDR3 length equals 14 residues. CDR1 is SGDLS, CDR2 YYNGEE, per germline. The CDR3 sequence is CASSVDDRVNGYTF. The CDR3 DNA sequence: TGTGCCAGCAGCGTAGATGACAGGGTGAATGGCTACACCTTC.

This clonotype was seen more than once but under ten times. This chain uses TRBV28 with TRBJ2-5; D may match TRBD1 or TRBD2 (5 bases each). There are 15 residues in the CDR3. V was pared by 6 bases and J by 5 bases, with 19 bases between. Germline-derived CDR1 and CDR2 are MDHEN and SYDVKM. CDR3 sequence reads: CASSQQGTPGETQYF. As DNA, the CDR3 is TGTGCCAGCAGCCAACAAGGGACCCCTGGGGAGACCCAGTACTTC.

This clonotype was picked up a small number of times. This chain joins TRBV20-1 and TRBJ2-3; D remains ambiguous. Germline V gene lookup returns CDR1 DFQATT and CDR2 SNEGSKA (reference sequence). CDR3 size: 12 residues. Trimming removed 3 bases from V and 5 bases from J, with 9 bases in between. CDR3 loop: CSARVPLDTQYF. The CDR3 bases are TGCAGTGCTAGGGTACCATTAGATACGCAGTATTTT.

This clonotype appeared a single time. The CDR3 reads CASSPPRLANNEQFF. The CDR3 coding sequence is TGTGCCAGCAGCCCTCCGAGACTAGCTAACAATGAGCAGTTCTTC. The chain has TRBV11-2 and TRBJ2-1; the match to TRBD2 covers 7 bases. The CDR3 extends over 15 amino acids. The junction had 9 bases not matched to a gene; V was cut back by 5 bases and J by 5 bases. CDR1 SGHAT and CDR2 FQNNGV come from the germline V gene.

This clonotype has a handful of counts. The chain is built from TRBV6-5 and TRBJ2-5; D may be TRBD1 (6 bases). Germline V lookup: CDR1 MNHEY, CDR2 SVGAGI. V was cut by 10 bases and J by 3 bases, with 15 bases left in between. The CDR3 loop spans 13 amino acids. In DNA form, the CDR3 reads TGTGCCAACGAATATCCAGGGGAAGAGACCCAGTACTTC. Translating gives CANEYPGEETQYF.

This clonotype occurred a few times. This chain connects TRBV7-6 to TRBJ1-1; the match to TRBD1 covers 9 bases. CDR1 and CDR2 from the germline V gene are SGHVS and FNYEAQ. Trimming cost V 5 bases and J 2 bases; bases outside gene matches: 6. The CDR3 loop spans 15 amino acids. The CDR3 DNA sequence: TGTGCCAGCAGCCTATGGACAGGGGTCAACACTGAAGCTTTCTTT. This translates into CASSLWTGVNTEAFF.

This clonotype was detected a few times. Here the CDR3 reads CASSFNNRVDEKLFF. In nucleotides, the CDR3 is TGTGCCAGCAGCTTTAATAACAGGGTGGATGAAAAACTGTTTTTT. The chain has TRBV11-2 and TRBJ1-4, with TRBD1 as a possible D gene (6 bases). The ends were cut back, 3 bases at V and 6 bases at J, with 14 bases in the middle. Germline V CDR1 and CDR2: SGHAT, FQNNGV. CDR3 length: 15 residues.

This clonotype has ten or more counts. The rearrangement joins TRBV4-1 to TRBJ2-5, with D possibly being TRBD1 or TRBD2 (5 bases each). This CDR3 comprises 16 residues. The germline V gene has CDR1 MGHRA and CDR2 YSYEKL. V gave up 3 bases and J gave up 5 bases, with 19 bases separating them. CDR3 protein: CASSQGRDAFVETQYF. The DNA of the CDR3 is TGCGCCAGCAGCCAGGGCCGGGACGCCTTTGTGGAGACCCAGTACTTC.

The rearrangement joins TRBV20-1 to TRBJ1-1, with 9 nucleotides matching TRBD1. Germline-derived CDR1 and CDR2 are DFQATT and SNEGSKA (reference sequence). CDR3 size: 16 residues. With V trimmed by 2 bases and J by 2 bases, 9 bases remained unmatched. CDR3: CSARPKNRGPNTEAFF. CDR3 nucleotide sequence: TGCAGTGCTAGACCCAAGAACAGGGGGCCTAACACTGAAGCTTTCTTT.

This clonotype was seen many times. This chain links TRBV7-2 with TRBJ1-2; 8 bases are shared with TRBD1. Losses at the gene ends were 11 bases for V and 6 bases for J; bases not matched to a gene: 14. The CDR3 extends over 14 amino acids. CDR1 and CDR2 (germline): SGHTA, FQGNSA. CDR3 protein: CAGGPPDRDHGYTF. In nucleotides, the CDR3 is TGTGCCGGCGGTCCCCCGGACAGGGATCATGGCTACACCTTC.

By share, this clonotype counts as medium-sized (0.01 to 0.1%). The V and J genes are TRBV27 and TRBJ1-6, with a possible D match to TRBD1 (5 bases). Germline V gives CDR1 MNHEY, CDR2 SMNVEV (reference sequence). Trimming shortened V by 10 bases and J by 0 bases, and 13 bases separated the two germline ends. CDR3 length: 15 amino acids. In nucleotides, the CDR3 is TGTGCCACGGGGGGGAAAGCCTCCTATAATTCACCCCTCCACTTT. It is translated as CATGGKASYNSPLHF.